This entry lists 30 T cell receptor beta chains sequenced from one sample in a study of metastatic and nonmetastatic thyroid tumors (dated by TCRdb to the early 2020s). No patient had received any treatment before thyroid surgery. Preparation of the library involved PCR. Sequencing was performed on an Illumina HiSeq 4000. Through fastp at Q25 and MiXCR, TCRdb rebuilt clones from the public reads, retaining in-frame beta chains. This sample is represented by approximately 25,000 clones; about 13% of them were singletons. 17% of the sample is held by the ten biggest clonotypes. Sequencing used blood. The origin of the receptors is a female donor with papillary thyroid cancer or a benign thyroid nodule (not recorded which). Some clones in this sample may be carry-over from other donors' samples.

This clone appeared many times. CDR3 bases: TGTGCCAGCAGCTTTACCCGACTAGCGGGAGTTGTCGAGCAGTACTTC. Protein: CASSFTRLAGVVEQYF. The chain couples TRBV27 to TRBJ2-7; 12 bases fit TRBD2. V lost 6 bases, J lost 6 bases, and 12 bases stayed unmatched. Germline V gene data show CDR1 as MNHEY and CDR2 as SMNVEV (reference sequence). The CDR3 has 16 residues.

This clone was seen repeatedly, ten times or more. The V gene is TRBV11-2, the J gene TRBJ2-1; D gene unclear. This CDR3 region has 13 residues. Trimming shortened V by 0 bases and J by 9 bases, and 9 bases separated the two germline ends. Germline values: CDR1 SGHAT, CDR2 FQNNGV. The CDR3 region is CASSLDLGLEQFF. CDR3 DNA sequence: TGTGCCAGCAGCTTAGATCTGGGTCTTGAGCAGTTCTTC.

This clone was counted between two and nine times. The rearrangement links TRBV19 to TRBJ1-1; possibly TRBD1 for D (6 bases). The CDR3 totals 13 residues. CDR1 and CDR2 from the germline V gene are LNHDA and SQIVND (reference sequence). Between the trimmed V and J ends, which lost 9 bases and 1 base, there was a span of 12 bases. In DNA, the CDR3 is TGTGCCAGCCGGAGGACAGAGAACACTGAAGCTTTCTTT. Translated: CASRRTENTEAFF.

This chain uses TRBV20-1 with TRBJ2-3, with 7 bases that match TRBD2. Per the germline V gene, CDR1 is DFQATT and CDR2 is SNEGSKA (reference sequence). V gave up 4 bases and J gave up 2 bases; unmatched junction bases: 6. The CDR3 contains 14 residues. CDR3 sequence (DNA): TGCAGTGCTAAACCGGGACTACCCACAGATACGCAGTATTTT. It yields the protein CSAKPGLPTDTQYF.

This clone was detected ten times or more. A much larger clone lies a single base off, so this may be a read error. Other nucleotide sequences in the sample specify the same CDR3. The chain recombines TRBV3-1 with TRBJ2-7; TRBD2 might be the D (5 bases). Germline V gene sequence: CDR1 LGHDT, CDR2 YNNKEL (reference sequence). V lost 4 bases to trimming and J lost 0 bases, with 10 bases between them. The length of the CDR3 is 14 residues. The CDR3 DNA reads TGTGCCAGCAGCCTCTGGACTGTCTCCTACGAGCAGTACTTC. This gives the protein CASSLWTVSYEQYF.

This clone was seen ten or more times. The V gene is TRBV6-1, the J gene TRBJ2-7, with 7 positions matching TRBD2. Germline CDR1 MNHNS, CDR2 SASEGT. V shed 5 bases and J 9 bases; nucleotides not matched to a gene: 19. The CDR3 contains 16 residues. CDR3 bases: TGTGCCAGCAGTTTATCAGGGACGGGGACGGGAGGAGGGCAGTACTTC. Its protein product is CASSLSGTGTGGGQYF.

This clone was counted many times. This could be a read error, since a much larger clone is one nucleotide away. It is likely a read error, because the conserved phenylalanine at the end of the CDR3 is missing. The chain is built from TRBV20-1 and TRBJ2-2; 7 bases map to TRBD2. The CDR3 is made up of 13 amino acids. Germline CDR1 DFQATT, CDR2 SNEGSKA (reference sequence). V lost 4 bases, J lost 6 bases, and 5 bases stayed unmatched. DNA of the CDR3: TGCAGTGCTATCGGGGAGGGCCCCGGGGAGCTGTTTTCT. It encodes CSAIGEGPGELFS.

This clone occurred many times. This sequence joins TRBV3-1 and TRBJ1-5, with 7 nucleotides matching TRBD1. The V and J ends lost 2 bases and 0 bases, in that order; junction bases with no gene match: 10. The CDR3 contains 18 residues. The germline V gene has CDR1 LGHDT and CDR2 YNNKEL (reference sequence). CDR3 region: CASSQKTPTGSSNQPQHF. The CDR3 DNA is TGTGCCAGCAGCCAAAAAACCCCGACAGGGTCTAGCAATCAGCCCCAGCATTTT.

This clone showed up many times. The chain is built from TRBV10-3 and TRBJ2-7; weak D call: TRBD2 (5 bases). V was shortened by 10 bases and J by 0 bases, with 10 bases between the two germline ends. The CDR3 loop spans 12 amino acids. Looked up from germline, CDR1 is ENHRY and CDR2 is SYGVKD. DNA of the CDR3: TGTGCCACGCATAGCGACTCCTACGAGCAGTACTTC. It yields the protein CATHSDSYEQYF.

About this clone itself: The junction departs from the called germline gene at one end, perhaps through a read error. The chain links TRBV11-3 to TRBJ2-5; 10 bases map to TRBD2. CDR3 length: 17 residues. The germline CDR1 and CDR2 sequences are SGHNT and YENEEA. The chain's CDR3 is CASSLGRTSGFGENQYF. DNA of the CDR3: TGTGCCAGCAGCTTAGGACGGACTAGCGGCTTTGGCGAGAACCAGTACTTC.

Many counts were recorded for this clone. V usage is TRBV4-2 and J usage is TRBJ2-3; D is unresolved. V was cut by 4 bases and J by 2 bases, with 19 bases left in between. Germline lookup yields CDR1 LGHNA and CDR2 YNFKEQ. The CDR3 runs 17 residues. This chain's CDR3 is CASSRRGQVGLTDTQYF. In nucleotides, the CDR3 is TGTGCCAGCAGCCGAAGAGGTCAGGTTGGGCTCACAGATACGCAGTATTTT.

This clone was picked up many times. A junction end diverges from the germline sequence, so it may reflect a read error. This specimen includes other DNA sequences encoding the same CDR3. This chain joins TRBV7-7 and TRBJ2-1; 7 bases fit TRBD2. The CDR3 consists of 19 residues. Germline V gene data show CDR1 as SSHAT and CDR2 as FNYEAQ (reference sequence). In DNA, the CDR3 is TGTGCCAGCAGCACCTCAGTGGGGCTAGCGGAGCCTACCTATAATGAGCAGTTCTTC. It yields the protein CASSTSVGLAEPTYNEQFF.

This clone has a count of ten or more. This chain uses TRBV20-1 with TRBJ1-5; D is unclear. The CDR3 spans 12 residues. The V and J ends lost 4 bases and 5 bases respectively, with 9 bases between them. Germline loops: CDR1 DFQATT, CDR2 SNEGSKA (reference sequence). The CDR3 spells CSANNRDQPQHF. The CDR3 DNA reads TGCAGTGCTAATAATAGGGATCAGCCCCAGCATTTT.

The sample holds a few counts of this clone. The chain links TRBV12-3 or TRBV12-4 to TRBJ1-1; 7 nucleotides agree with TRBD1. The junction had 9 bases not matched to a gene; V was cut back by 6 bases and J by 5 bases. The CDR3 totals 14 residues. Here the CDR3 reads CASRIGGSGTEAFF. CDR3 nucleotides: TGTGCCAGCAGAATAGGGGGCTCGGGAACTGAAGCTTTCTTT.

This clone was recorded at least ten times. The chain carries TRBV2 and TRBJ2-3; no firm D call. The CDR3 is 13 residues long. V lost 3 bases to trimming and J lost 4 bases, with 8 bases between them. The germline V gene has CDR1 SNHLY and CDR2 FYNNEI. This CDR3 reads CASSDPKPDTQYF. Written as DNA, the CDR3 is TGTGCCAGCAGTGATCCGAAACCAGATACGCAGTATTTT.

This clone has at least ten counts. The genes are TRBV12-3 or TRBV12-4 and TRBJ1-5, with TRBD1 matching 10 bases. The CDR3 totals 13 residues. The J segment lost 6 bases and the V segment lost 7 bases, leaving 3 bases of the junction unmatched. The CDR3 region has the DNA TGTGCCAGCACCGGGACAGGGGTTCAGCCCCAGCATTTT. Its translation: CASTGTGVQPQHF.

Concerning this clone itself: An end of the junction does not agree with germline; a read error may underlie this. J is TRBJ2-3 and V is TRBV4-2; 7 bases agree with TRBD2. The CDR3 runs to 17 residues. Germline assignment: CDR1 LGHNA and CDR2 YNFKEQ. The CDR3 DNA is TGTGCCAGCATCCAAGTCCTTCTGGCGGGAGGCACAGATACGCAGTATTTT. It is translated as CASIQVLLAGGTDTQYF.

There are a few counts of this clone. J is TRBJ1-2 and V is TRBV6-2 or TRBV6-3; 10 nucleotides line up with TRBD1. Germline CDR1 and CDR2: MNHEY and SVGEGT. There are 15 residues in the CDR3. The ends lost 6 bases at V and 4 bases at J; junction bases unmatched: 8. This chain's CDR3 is CASRDWTGGAYGYTF. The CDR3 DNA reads TGTGCCAGCAGGGATTGGACAGGGGGAGCCTATGGCTACACCTTC.

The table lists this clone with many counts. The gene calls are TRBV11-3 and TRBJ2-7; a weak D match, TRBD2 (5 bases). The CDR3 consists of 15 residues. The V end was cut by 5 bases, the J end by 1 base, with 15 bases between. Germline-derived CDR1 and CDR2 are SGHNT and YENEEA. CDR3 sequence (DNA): TGTGCCAGCAGCCCTGGATTAGCGCCTTCCTACGAGCAGTACTTC. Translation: CASSPGLAPSYEQYF.

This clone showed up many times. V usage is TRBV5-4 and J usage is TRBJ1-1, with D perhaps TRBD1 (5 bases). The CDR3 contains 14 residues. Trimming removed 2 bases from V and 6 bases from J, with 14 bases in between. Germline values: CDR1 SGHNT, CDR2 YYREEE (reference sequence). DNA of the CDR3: TGTGCCAGCAGCTTTACGGGGGGGAAGCCTGAAGCTTTCTTT. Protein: CASSFTGGKPEAFF.

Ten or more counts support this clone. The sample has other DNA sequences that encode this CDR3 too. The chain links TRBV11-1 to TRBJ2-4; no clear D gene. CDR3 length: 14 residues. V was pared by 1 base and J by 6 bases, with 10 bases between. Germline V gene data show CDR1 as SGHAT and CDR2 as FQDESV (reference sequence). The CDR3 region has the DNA TGTGCCAGCAGCTTAGGGGGATGGGGAAACATTCAGTACTTC. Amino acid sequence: CASSLGGWGNIQYF. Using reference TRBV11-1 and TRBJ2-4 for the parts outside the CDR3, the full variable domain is EAEVAQSPRYKITEKSQAVAFWCDPISGHATLYWYRQILGQGPELLVQFQDESVVDDSQLPKDRFSAERLKGVDSTLKIQPAELGDSAMYLCASSLGGWGNIQYFGAGTRLSVL.

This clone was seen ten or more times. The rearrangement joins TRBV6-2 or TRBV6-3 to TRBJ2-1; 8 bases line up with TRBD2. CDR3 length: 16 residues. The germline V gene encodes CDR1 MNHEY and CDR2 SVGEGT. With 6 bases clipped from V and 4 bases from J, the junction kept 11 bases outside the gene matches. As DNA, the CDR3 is TGTGCCAGCAGGGGATCCCTAGCGGGTAGATACAATGAGCAGTTCTTC. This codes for CASRGSLAGRYNEQFF.

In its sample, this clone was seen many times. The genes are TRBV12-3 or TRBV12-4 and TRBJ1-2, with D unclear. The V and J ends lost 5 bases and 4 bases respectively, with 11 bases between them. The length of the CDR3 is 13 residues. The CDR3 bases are TGTGCCAGCAGTCCCCCGGGCCGCTATGGCTACACCTTC. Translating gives CASSPPGRYGYTF.

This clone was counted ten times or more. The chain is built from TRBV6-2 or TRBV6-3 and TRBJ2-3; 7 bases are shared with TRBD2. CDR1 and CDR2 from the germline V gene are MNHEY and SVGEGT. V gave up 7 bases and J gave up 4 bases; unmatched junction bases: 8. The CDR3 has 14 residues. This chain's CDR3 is CASKDTSVADTQYF. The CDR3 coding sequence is TGTGCCAGCAAAGATACTAGCGTTGCAGATACGCAGTATTTT.

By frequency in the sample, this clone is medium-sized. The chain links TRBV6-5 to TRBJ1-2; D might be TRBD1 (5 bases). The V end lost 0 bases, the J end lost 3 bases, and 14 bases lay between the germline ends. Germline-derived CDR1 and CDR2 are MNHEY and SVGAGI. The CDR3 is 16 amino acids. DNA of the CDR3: TGTGCCAGCAGTTACTCATCCCTGGGGCACTACTATGGCTACACCTTC. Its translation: CASSYSSLGHYYGYTF.

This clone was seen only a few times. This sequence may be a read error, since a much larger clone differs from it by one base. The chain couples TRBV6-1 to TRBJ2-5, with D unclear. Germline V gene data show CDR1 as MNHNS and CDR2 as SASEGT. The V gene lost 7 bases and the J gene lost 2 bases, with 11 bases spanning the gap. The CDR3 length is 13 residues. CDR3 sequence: CASTSVGQETQYF. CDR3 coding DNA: TGTGCCAGCACCTCCGTCGGTCAAGAGACCCAGTACTTC.

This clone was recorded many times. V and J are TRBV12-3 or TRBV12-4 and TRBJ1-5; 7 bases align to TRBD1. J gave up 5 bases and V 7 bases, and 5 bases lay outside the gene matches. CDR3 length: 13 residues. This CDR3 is CASTGQQDQPQHF. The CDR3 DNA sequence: TGTGCCAGCACGGGACAGCAAGATCAGCCCCAGCATTTT.

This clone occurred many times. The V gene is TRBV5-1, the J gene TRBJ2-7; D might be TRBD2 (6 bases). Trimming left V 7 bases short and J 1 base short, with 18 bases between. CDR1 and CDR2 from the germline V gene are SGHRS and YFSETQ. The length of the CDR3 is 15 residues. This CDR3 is CASYPQGGASYEQYF. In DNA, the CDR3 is TGCGCCAGCTATCCCCAGGGCGGGGCGTCCTACGAGCAGTACTTC.

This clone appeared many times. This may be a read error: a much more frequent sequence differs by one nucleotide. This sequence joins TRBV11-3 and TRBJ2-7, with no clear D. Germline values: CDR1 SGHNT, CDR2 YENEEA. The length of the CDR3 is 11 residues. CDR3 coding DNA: TGTGCCGGCAGCAGGTTTTACGAGCAGTACTTC. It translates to CAGSRFYEQYF.

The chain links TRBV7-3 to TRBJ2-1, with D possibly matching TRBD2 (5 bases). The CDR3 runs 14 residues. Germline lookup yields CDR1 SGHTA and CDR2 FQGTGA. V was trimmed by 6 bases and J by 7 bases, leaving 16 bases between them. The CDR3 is CASRFRGSGNEQFF. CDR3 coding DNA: TGTGCCAGCAGATTTAGAGGGAGTGGGAATGAGCAGTTCTTC.